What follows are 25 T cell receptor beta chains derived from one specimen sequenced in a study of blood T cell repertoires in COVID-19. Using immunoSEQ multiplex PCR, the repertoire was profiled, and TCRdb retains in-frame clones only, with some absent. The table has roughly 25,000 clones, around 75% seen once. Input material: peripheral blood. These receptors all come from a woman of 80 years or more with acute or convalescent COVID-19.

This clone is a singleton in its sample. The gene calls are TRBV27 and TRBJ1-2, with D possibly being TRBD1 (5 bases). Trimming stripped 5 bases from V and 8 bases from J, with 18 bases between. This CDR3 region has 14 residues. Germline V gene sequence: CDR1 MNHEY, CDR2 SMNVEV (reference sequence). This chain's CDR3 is CASSVTGFAQGYTF. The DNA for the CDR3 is TGTGCCAGCAGTGTCACAGGATTCGCTCAGGGCTACACCTTC.

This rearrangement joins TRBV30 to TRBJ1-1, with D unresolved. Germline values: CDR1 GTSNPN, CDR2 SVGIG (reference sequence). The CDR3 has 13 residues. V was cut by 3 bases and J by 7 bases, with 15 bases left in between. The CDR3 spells CAWSLTRAREAFF. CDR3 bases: TGTGCCTGGAGCCTTACTAGGGCCCGTGAAGCTTTCTTT.

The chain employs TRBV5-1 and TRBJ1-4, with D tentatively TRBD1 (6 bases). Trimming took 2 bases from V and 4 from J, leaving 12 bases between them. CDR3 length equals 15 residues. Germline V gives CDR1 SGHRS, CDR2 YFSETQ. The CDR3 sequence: CASSLGQGINEKLFF. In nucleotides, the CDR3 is TGCGCCAGCAGCTTAGGGCAGGGGATTAATGAAAAACTGTTTTTT.

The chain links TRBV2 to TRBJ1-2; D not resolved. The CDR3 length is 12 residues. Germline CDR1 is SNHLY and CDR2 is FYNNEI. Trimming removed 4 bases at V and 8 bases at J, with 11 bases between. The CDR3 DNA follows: TGTGCCAGCAGTGGTCCCCAGGCGGGCTACACCTTC. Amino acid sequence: CASSGPQAGYTF.

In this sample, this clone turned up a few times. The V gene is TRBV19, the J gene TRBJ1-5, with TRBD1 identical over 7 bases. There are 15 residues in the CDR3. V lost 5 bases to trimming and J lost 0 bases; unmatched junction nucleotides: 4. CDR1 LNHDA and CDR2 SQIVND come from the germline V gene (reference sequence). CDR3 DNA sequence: TGTGCCAGTAGTCGGGACAGAGATAGCAATCAGCCCCAGCATTTT. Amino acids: CASSRDRDSNQPQHF. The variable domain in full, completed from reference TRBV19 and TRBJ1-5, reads DGGITQSPKYLFRKEGQNVTLSCEQNLNHDAMYWYRQDPGQGLRLIYYSQIVNDFQKGDIAEGYSVSREKKESFPLTVTSAQKNPTAFYLCASSRDRDSNQPQHFGDGTRLSIL.

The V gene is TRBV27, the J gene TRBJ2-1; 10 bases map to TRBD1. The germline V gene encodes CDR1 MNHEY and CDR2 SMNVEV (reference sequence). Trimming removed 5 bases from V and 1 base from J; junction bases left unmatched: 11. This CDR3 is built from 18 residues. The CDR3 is CASSTLDRGFQSYNEQFF. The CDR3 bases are TGTGCCAGCAGTACCCTGGACAGGGGGTTTCAATCCTACAATGAGCAGTTCTTC.

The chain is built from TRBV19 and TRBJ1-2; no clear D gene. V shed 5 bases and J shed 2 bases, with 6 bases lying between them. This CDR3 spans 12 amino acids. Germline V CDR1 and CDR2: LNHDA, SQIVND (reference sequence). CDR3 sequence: CASSLQNYGYTF. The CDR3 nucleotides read TGTGCCAGTAGTCTCCAGAACTATGGCTACACCTTC.

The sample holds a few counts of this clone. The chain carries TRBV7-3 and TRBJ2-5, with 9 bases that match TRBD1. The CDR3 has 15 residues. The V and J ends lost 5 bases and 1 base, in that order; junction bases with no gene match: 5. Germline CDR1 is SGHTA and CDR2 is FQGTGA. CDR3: CASSPMDRGQETQYF. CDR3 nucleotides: TGTGCCAGCAGCCCGATGGACAGGGGCCAAGAGACCCAGTACTTC. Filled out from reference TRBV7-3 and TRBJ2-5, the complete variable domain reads GAGVSQTPSNKVTEKGKYVELRCDPISGHTALYWYRQSLGQGPEFLIYFQGTGAADDSGLPNDRFFAVRPEGSVSTLKIQRTERGDSAVYLCASSPMDRGQETQYFGPGTRLLVL.

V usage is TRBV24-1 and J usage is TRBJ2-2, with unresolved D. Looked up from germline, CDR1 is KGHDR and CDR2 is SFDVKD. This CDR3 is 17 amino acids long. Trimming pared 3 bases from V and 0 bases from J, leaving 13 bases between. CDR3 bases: TGTGCCACCAGTGATCCCCCAGGCACTTCGAACACCGGGGAGCTGTTTTTT. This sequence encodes CATSDPPGTSNTGELFF.

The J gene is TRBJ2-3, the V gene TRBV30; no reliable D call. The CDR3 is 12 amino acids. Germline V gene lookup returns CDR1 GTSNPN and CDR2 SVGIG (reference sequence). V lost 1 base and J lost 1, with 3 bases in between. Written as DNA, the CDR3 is TGTGCCTGGAGTGCGGGCACAGATACGCAGTATTTT. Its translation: CAWSAGTDTQYF.

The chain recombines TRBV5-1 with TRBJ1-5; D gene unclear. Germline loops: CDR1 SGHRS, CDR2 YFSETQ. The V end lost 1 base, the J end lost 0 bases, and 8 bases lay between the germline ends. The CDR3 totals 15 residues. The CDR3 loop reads CASSLSGDSNQPQHF. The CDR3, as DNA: TGCGCCAGCAGCTTGTCCGGGGATAGCAATCAGCCCCAGCATTTT. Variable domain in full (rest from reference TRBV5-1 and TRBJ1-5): KAGVTQTPRYLIKTRGQQVTLSCSPISGHRSVSWYQQTPGQGLQFLFEYFSETQRNKGNFPGRFSGRQFSNSRSEMNVSTLELGDSALYLCASSLSGDSNQPQHFGDGTRLSIL.

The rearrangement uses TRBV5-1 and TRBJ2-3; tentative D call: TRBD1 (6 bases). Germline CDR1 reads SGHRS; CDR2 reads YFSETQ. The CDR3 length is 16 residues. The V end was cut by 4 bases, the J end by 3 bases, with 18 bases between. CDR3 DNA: TGCGCCAGCAGCAACAGGGCTTCGGGGAGTACAGATACGCAGTATTTT. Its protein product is CASSNRASGSTDTQYF.

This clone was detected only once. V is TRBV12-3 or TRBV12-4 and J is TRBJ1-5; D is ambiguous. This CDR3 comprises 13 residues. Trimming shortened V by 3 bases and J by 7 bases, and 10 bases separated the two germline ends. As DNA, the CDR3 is TGTGCCAGCAGTTTTCAGTCTTTACAGCCCCAGCATTTT. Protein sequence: CASSFQSLQPQHF.

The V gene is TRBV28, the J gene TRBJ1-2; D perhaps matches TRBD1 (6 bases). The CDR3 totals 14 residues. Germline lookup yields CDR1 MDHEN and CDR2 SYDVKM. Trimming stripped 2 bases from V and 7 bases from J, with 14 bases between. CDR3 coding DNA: TGTGCCAGCAGTTTAGGGGCAGGGGAGGGTGGCTACACCTTC. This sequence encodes CASSLGAGEGGYTF.

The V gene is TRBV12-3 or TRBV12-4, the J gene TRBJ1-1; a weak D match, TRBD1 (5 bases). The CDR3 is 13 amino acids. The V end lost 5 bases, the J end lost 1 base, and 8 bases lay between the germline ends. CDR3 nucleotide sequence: TGTGCCAGCAGTACGACAGAGAACACTGAAGCTTTCTTT. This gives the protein CASSTTENTEAFF.

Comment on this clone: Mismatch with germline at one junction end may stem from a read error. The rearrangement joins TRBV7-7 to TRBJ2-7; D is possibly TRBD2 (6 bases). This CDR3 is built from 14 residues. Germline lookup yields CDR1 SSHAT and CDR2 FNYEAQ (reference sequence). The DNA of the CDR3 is TGTGCTAGCAGCTTAGGCGGGGACGCCTACGAGCAGTACTTC. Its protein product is CASSLGGDAYEQYF. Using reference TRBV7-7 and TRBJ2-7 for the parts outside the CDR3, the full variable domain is GAGVSQSPRYKVTKRGQDVTLRCDPISSHATLYWYQQALGQGPEFLTYFNYEAQPDKSGLPSDRFSAERPEGSISTLTIQRTEQRDSAMYRCASSLGGDAYEQYFGPGTRLTVT.

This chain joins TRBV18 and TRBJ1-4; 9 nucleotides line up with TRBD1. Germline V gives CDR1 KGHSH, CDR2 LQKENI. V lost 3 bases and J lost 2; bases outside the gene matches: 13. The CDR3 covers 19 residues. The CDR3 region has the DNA TGTGCCAGCTCACCTTCGACCCCCGGGACAGGGTCTACTAATGAAAAACTGTTTTTT. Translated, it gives CASSPSTPGTGSTNEKLFF.

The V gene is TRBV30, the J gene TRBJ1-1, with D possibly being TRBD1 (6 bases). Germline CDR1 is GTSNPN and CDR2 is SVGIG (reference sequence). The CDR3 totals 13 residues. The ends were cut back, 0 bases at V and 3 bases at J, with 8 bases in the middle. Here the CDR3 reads CAWSVHRDTEAFF. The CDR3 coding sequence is TGTGCCTGGAGTGTACACAGGGACACTGAAGCTTTCTTT.

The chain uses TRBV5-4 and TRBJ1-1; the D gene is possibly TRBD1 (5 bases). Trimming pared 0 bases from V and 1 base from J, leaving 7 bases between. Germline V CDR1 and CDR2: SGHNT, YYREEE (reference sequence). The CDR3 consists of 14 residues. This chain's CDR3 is CASSLDRRNTEAFF. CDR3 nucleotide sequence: TGTGCCAGCAGCTTGGACAGGAGGAACACTGAAGCTTTCTTT.

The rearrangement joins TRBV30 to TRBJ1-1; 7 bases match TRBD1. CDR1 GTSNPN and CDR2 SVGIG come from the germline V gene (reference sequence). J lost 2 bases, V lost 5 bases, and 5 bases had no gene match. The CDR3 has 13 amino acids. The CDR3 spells CAWGGTVNTEAFF. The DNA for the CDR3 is TGTGCCTGGGGGGGGACAGTTAACACTGAAGCTTTCTTT.

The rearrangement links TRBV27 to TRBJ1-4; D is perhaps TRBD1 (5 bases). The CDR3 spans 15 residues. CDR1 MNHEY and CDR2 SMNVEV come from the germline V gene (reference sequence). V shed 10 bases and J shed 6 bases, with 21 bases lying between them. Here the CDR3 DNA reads TGTGCCACGAAGGAGCTGGGGCGATCCGATGAAAAACTGTTTTTT. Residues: CATKELGRSDEKLFF. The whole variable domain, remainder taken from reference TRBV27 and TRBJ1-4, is EAQVTQNPRYLITVTGKKLTVTCSQNMNHEYMSWYRQDPGLGLRQIYYSMNVEVTDKGDVPEGYKVSRKEKRNFPLILESPSPNQTSLYFCATKELGRSDEKLFFGSGTQLSVL.

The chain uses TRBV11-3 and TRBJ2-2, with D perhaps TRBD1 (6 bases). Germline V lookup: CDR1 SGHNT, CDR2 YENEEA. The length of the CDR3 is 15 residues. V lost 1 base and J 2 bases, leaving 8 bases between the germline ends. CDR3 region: CASSLAGTNTGELFF. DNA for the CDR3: TGTGCCAGCAGCTTAGCAGGGACAAACACCGGGGAGCTGTTTTTT.

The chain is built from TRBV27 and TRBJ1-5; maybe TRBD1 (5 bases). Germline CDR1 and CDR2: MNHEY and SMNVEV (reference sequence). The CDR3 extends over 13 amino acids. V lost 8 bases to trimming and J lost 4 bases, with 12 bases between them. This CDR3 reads CASRSGLNQPQHF. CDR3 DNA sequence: TGTGCCAGCCGCTCGGGACTAAATCAGCCCCAGCATTTT.

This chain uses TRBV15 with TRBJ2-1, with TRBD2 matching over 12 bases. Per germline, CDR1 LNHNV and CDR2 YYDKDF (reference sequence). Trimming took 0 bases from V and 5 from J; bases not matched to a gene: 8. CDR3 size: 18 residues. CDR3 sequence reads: CATSRDPTSGGLDNEQFF. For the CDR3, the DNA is TGTGCCACCAGCAGAGATCCCACTAGCGGGGGGCTCGACAATGAGCAGTTCTTC.

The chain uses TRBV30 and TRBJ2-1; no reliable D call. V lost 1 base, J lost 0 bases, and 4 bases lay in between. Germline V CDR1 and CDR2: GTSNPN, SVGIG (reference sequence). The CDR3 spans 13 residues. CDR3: CAWSDSSYNEQFF. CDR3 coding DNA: TGTGCCTGGAGTGATAGCTCCTACAATGAGCAGTTCTTC.